This entry lists 10 T cell receptor beta chains sequenced from one sample in a study of cytomegalovirus exposure and HLA in healthy donors. In the PCR, 60 Vbeta and 13 Jbeta primers were used. Produced via immunoSEQ multiplex PCR; TCRdb's table is partial and in-frame only. In the table there are around 140,000 clones, roughly three quarters of which are singletons. The sample consisted of PBMCs. All receptors come from a woman aged 60 to 75 in good health and CMV-seronegative.

The V call is TRBV4-1, the J call TRBJ2-3; 13 nucleotides match TRBD2. In germline, CDR1 is MGHRA, CDR2 YSYEKL. The CDR3 is 18 amino acids. With V trimmed by 0 bases and J by 5 bases, 8 bases remained unmatched. The CDR3 loop reads CASSQDHTSGGARDTQYF. The CDR3 DNA sequence: TGCGCCAGCAGCCAAGATCACACTAGCGGGGGGGCAAGAGATACGCAGTATTTT.

The chain is built from TRBV18 and TRBJ2-1, with 7 bases lining up with TRBD1. This CDR3 is built from 16 residues. Trimming at V came to 6 bases and at J to 7 bases, leaving 15 bases not matched to a gene. The germline gives CDR1 KGHSH, CDR2 LQKENI. CDR3 nucleotides: TGTGCCAGCTCGCTCTCTTCCAACAGGGGCGTGAATGAGCAGTTCTTC. Its protein is CASSLSSNRGVNEQFF.

Written as DNA, the CDR3 is TGCGCCAGCACCCCTGTGGACAGGGGCTCTGGAAACACCATATATTTT. The encoded protein is CASTPVDRGSGNTIYF. This rearrangement joins TRBV5-1 to TRBJ1-3; 9 bases fit TRBD1. Per the germline V gene, CDR1 is SGHRS and CDR2 is YFSETQ. After removal of 6 bases from V and 0 bases from J, the junction contained 7 bases not matched to a gene. This CDR3 comprises 16 residues.

In this sample, this clone turned up once. The J gene is TRBJ1-6, the V gene TRBV27; 8 bases map to TRBD1. Germline trimming cut 6 bases from V and 5 bases from J; bases unmatched to any gene: 12. The CDR3 length is 17 residues. The germline V gene has CDR1 MNHEY and CDR2 SMNVEV (reference sequence). The CDR3 spells CASRVLTGGGNNSPLHF. DNA of the CDR3: TGTGCCAGCAGGGTCCTTACAGGGGGAGGAAATAATTCACCCCTCCACTTT.

V is TRBV28 and J is TRBJ2-7; the D gene is possibly TRBD1 (5 bases). From germline, CDR1 is MDHEN and CDR2 SYDVKM. Trimming took 8 bases from V and 2 from J, leaving 16 bases between them. The CDR3 runs 14 residues. CDR3 region: CASGAQGVPYEQYF. The CDR3 DNA reads as TGTGCCAGCGGGGCCCAGGGCGTCCCCTACGAGCAGTACTTC.

The CDR3 nucleotides are TGTGCCAGCAGCCGGGGACAGGCGAGCTCTGGAAACACCATATATTTT. This gives the protein CASSRGQASSGNTIYF. The chain carries TRBV11-2 and TRBJ1-3, with 8 nucleotides matching TRBD1. This CDR3 has 16 residues. The V gene's germline CDR1 is SGHAT and CDR2 FQNNGV. Germline trimming cut 5 bases from V and 0 bases from J; bases unmatched to any gene: 6.

The chain recombines TRBV28 with TRBJ2-6; TRBD1 aligns across 7 bases. Germline V CDR1 and CDR2: MDHEN, SYDVKM. The CDR3 is made up of 17 amino acids. With V trimmed by 6 bases and J by 0 bases, 8 bases remained unmatched. The CDR3 here is CASSTTGDRSGANVLTF. DNA of the CDR3: TGTGCCAGCAGCACAACAGGGGACCGCTCTGGGGCCAACGTCCTGACTTTC. The full variable domain, its missing parts supplied by reference TRBV28 and TRBJ2-6, is DVKVTQSSRYLVKRTGEKVFLECVQDMDHENMFWYRQDPGLGLRLIYFSYDVKMKEKGDIPEGYSVSREKKERFSLILESASTNQTSMYLCASSTTGDRSGANVLTFGAGSRLTVL.

V usage is TRBV4-2 and J usage is TRBJ2-5; 15 bases line up with TRBD2. The germline CDR1 and CDR2 sequences are LGHNA and YNFKEQ. The ends lost 1 base at V and 2 bases at J; junction bases unmatched: 5. The CDR3 consists of 18 residues. For the CDR3, the DNA is TGTGCCAGCAGCCAAGCCGGGACTAGCGGGAGGCGGCAAGAGACCCAGTACTTC. Encoded protein: CASSQAGTSGRRQETQYF.

The rearrangement links TRBV19 to TRBJ1-4; 11 bases align to TRBD1. CDR3 length equals 18 residues. With 7 bases clipped from V and 0 bases from J, the junction kept 10 bases outside the gene matches. Germline loops: CDR1 LNHDA, CDR2 SQIVND (reference sequence). The CDR3 reads CASNTGTGGFATNEKLFF. As DNA, the CDR3 is TGTGCCAGTAATACCGGGACAGGGGGATTTGCAACTAATGAAAAACTGTTTTTT.

This clone turned up a few times. Within the sample, other DNA sequences also encode this same CDR3. This CDR3 reads CASSPGTSSTDTQYF. CDR3 DNA: TGTGCCAGCAGCCCCGGGACTAGCAGCACAGATACGCAGTATTTT. This chain connects TRBV11-2 to TRBJ2-3; 9 positions agree with TRBD2. The CDR3 loop spans 15 amino acids. Germline V gene data show CDR1 as SGHAT and CDR2 as FQNNGV. The J segment lost 0 bases and the V segment lost 5 bases, leaving 3 bases of the junction unmatched.